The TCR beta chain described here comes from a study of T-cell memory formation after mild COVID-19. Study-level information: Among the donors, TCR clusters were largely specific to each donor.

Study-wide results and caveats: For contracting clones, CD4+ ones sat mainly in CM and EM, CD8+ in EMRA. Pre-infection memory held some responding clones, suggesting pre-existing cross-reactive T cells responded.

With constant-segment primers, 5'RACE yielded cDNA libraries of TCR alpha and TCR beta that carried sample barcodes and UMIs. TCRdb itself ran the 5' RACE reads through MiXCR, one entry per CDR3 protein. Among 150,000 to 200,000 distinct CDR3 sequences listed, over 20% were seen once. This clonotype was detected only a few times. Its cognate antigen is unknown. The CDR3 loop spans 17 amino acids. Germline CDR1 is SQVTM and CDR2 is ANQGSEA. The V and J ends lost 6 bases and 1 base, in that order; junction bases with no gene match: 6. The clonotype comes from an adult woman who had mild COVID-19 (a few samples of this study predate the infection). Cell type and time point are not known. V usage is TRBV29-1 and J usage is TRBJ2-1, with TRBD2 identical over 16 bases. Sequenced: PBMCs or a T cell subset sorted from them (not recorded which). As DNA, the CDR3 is TGCAGCGTCGCGGGACTAGCGGGGGGGCCATCCTACAATGAGCAGTTCTTC. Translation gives CSVAGLAGGPSYNEQFF.